The clone carrying this T cell receptor (beta chain) was detected only a few times. This sample was included in a study of blood T cell repertoires in COVID-19. As for the study in general: Whether acute or convalescent, the COVID-19 samples came from the United States, Italy and Spain. PBMCs, B-cell-depleted T cells, or T cells were the source of the cDNA or gDNA that made up the material.

Sequencing used immunoSEQ multiplex PCR; TCRdb keeps in-frame clones, though not all of them. The repertoire consists of about 75,000 clones, with about four fifths occurring once and the leading ten covering 5.4%. V was pared by 3 bases and J by 7 bases, with 5 bases of the junction left unmatched. Germline V gene sequence: CDR1 LNHDA, CDR2 SQIVND (reference sequence). This CDR3 is 13 amino acids long. This TCR was sampled from a woman older than 75 with active or convalescent COVID-19. The chain combines TRBV19 with TRBJ2-7; 8 nucleotides align to TRBD2. Sample: peripheral blood. The CDR3, as DNA: TGTGCCAGTAGTATCGCCCCGGGAGGGGAGCAGTACTTC. This encodes CASSIAPGGEQYF.